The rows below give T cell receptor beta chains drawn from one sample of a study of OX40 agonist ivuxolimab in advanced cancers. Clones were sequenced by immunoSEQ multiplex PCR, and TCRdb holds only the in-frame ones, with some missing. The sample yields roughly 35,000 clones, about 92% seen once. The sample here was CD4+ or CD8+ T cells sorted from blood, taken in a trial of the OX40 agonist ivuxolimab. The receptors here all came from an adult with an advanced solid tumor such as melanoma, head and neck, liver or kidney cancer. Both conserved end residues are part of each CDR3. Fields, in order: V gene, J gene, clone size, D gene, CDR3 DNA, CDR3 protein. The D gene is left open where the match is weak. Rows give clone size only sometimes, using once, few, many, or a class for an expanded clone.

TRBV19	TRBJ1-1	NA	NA	TGTGCCAGTAGTTGGCCGGGAAACACTGAAGCTTTCTTT	CASSWPGNTEAFF
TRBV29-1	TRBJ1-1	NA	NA	TGCAGCGTTAGTGGAGACACTGAAGCTTTCTTT	CSVSGDTEAFF
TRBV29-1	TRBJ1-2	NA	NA	TGCAGCGTTGTTGGAGGGGACAACTATGGCTACACCTTC	CSVVGGDNYGYTF
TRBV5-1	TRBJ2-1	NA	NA	TGCGCCAGCAGCTTGTCCGAGGGGTTCTACAATGAGCAGTTCTTC	CASSLSEGFYNEQFF
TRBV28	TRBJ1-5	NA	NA	TGTGCCAGCACCTCAGAATGGGGCGGCAATCAGCCCCAGCATTTT	CASTSEWGGNQPQHF
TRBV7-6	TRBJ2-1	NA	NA	TGTGCCAGCAGCTTAGTGCAGGGTTACAATGAGCAGTTCTTC	CASSLVQGYNEQFF
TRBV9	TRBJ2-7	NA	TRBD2	TGTGCCAGCAGCGCCAAGGGACTAGCGAACTCCTACGAGCAGTACTTC	CASSAKGLANSYEQYF
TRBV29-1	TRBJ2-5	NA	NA	TGCAGCGTCGCCCCACATCCTTCAGGGGAAGAGACCCAGTACTTC	CSVAPHPSGEETQYF
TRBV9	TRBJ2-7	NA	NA	TGTGCCAGCAGCGTAGCAAGGAGCTCCTACGAGCAGTACTTC	CASSVARSSYEQYF
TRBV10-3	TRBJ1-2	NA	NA	TGTGCCATCAGTGAAAGAGGCAGGGAAAACTATGGCTACACCTTC	CAISERGRENYGYTF
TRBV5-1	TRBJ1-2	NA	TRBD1	TGCGCCAGCAGCTTGGAGGGGGCCGTCTATGGCTACACCTTC	CASSLEGAVYGYTF
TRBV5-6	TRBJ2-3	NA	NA	TGTGCCAGCAGCCCTGGGACCCCCCAGGTCGCGGATACGCAGTATTTT	CASSPGTPQVADTQYF
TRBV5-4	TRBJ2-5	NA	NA	TGTGCCAGCAGCTTGGGGGGGGCAGGGGACCAAGAGACCCAGTACTTC	CASSLGGAGDQETQYF
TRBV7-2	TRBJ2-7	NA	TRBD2	TGTGCCAGCAGCTTGGGCCCGACTAGCCGGTACGAGCAGTACTTC	CASSLGPTSRYEQYF
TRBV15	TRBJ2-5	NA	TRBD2	TGTGCCACCAGCAGAACAGCGGGGGTACAAGAGACCCAGTACTTC	CATSRTAGVQETQYF
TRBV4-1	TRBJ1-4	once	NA	TGCGCCAGCAGCCAAGATCGCCCGGGGCGGAGGGAAAAACTGTTTTTT	CASSQDRPGRREKLFF
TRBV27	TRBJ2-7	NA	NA	TGTGCCAGCAGCTTCGCTAAGGGTCCCTACGAGCAGTACTTC	CASSFAKGPYEQYF
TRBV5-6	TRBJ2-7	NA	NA	TGTGCCAGCAGCGCCGGGACTTCATTCTACGAGCAGTACTTC	CASSAGTSFYEQYF
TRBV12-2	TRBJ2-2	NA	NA	TGTGGCTTCCTATCTGGCTTTAATGCGGGAGTTTTCGTTTCTGGCATATGGGAGGAGCTGTTTTTT	CGFLSGFNAGVFVSGIWEELFF
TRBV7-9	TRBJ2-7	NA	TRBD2	TGTGCCAGCAGCCCCAGCGGGGCATACGAGCAGTACTTC	CASSPSGAYEQYF
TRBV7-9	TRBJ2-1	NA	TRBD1	TGTGCCAGCAGCGCACCGGGACAGGGGGACCGTATCCAGTTCTTC	CASSAPGQGDRIQFF
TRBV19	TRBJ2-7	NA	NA	TGTGCCAGTAGTGCGCCAAATGAGCAGTACTTC	CASSAPNEQYF
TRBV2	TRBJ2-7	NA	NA	TGTGCCACCCGGGACGGAATCTACGTAGAGCAGTACTTC	CATRDGIYVEQYF
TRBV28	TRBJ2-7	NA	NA	TGTGCCAGCAGTCCCCGGGGGTCCCACGAGCAGTACTTC	CASSPRGSHEQYF
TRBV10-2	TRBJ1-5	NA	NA	TGCGCCAGCAGTCCGGGACTCCGGGGTCAGCCCCAGCATTTT	CASSPGLRGQPQHF
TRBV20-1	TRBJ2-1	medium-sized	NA	TGCAGTGCCCTCAACTACAATGAGCAGTTCTTC	CSALNYNEQFF
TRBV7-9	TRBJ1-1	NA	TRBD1	TGTGCCAGCAGCTTCCAAAGTCAGGGGGTAGGTGAAGCTTTCTTT	CASSFQSQGVGEAFF
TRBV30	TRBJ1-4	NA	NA	TGTGCCTGGGCCGCGGGAAGGGGGTGGGAAAAACTGTTTTTT	CAWAAGRGWEKLFF
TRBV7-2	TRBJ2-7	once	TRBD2	TGTGCCAGCAGCCCGAGACTAGCGGGAGGAACCCGCTCCTACGAGCAGTACTTC	CASSPRLAGGTRSYEQYF
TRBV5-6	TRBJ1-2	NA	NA	TGTGCCAGCAGCTTGTCTGGTGATGGCTACACCTTC	CASSLSGDGYTF
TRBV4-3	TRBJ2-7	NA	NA	TGCGCCAGCAGCCAGTTGGGCAGTAACGAGCAGTACTTC	CASSQLGSNEQYF
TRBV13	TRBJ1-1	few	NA	TGTGCCAGCACCCCGGGACCCGAAGCTTTCTTT	CASTPGPEAFF
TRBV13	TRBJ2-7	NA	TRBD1	TGTGCCAGCAGCTGGGGACAGGGCACCTACGAGCAGTACTTC	CASSWGQGTYEQYF
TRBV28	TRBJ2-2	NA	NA	TGTGCCAGCAGTTCAAGAGGGACTTTTCCCGGGGAGCTGTTTTTT	CASSSRGTFPGELFF
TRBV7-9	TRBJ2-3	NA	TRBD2	TGTGCCAGCAGCTCGGGAGGGTCACGGGATACGCAGTATTTT	CASSSGGSRDTQYF
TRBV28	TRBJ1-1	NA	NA	TGTGCCAGCAGATCAGCGGGCCCAGGAGGCACTGAAGCTTTCTTT	CASRSAGPGGTEAFF
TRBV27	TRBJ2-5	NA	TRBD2	TGTGCCAGCAGTCCTGGACTAGGGGAGACCCAGTACTTC	CASSPGLGETQYF
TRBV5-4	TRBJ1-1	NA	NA	TGTGCCAGCAGCGGAGACACGGTTCCTAACACTGAAGCTTTCTTT	CASSGDTVPNTEAFF
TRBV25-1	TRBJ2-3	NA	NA	TGTGCCAGCAGTGAATCTTCCGGTTTAAGTTACACAGATACGCAGTATTTT	CASSESSGLSYTDTQYF
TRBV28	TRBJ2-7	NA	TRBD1	TGTGCCAGCAGTTTAGAGGTTATGGACAGGGCGTACGAGCAGTACTTC	CASSLEVMDRAYEQYF